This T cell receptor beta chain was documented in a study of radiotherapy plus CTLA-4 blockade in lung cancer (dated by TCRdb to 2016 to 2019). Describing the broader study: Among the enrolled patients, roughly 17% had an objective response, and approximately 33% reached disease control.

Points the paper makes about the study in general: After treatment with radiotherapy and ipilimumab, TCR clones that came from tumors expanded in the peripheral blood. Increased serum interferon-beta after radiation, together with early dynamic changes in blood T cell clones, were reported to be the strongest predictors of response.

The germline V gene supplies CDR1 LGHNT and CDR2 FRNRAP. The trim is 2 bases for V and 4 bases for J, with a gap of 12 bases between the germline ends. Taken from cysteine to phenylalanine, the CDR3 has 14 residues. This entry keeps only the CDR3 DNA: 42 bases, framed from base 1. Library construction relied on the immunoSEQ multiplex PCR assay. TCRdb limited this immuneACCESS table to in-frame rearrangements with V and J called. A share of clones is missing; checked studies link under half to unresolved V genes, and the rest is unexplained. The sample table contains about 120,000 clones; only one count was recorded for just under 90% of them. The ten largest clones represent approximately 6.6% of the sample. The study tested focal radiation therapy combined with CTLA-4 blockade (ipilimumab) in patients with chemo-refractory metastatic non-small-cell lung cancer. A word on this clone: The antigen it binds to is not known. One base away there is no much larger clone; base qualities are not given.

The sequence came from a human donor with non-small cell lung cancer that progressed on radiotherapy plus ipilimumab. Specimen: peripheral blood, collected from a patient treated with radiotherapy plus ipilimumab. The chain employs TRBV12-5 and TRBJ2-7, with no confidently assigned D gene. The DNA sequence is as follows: TGTGCTAGTGGTTTGAATCGCCAAGTATACGAGCAGTACTTC. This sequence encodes CASGLNRQVYEQYF.